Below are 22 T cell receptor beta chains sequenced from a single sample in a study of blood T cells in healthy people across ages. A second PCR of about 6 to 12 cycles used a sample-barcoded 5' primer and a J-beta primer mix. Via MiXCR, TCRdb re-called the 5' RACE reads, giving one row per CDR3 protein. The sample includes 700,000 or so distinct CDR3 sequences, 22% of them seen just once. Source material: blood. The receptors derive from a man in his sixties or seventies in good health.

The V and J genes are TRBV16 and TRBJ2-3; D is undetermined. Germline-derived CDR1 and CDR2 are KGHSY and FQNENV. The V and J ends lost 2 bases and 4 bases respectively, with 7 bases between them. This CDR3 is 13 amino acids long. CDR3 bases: TGTGCCAGCAGCCAACAGAGGTCAGATACGCAGTATTTT. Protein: CASSQQRSDTQYF.

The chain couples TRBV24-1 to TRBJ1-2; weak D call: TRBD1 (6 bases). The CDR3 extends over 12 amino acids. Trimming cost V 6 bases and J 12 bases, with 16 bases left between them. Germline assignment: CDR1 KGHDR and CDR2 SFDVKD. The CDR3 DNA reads TGTGCCACCAGTAGCTGGCAGGGGATTCACACCTTC. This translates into CATSSWQGIHTF.

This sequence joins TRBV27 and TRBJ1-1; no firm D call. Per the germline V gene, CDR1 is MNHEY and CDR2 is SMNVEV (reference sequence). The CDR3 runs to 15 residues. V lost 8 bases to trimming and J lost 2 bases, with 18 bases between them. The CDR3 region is CASRAVGLTNTEAFF. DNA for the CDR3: TGTGCCAGCCGAGCGGTCGGCCTTACAAACACTGAAGCTTTCTTT.

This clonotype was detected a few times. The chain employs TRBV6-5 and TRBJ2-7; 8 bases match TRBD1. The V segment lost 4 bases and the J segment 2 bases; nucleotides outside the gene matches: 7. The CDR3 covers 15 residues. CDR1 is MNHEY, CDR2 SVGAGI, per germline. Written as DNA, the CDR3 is TGTGCCAGCAGTTCGAGACAGGGGTCCACCTACGAGCAGTACTTC. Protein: CASSSRQGSTYEQYF.

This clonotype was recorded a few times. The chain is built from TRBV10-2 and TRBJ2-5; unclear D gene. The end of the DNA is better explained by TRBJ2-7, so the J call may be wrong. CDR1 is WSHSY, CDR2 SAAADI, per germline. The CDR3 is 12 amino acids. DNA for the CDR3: TGCGCCAGCAGTGACAGCACCTACGAGCAGTACTTC. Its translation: CASSDSTYEQYF.

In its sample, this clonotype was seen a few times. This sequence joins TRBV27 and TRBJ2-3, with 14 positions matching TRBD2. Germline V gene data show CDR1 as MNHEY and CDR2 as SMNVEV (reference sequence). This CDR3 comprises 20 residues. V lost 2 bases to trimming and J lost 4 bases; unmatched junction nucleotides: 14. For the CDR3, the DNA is TGTGCCAGCAGTTTAATCCTCGGACTAGCGGGAGGTATGGTCGCAGATACGCAGTATTTT. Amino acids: CASSLILGLAGGMVADTQYF.

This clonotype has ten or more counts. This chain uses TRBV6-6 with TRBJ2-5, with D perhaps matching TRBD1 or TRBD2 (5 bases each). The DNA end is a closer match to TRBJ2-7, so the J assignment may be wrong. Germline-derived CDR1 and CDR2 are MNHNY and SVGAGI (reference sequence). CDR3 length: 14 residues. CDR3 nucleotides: TGTGCCAGCAGTTTGACCGGGGCCACCTACGAGCAGTACTTC. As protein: CASSLTGATYEQYF.

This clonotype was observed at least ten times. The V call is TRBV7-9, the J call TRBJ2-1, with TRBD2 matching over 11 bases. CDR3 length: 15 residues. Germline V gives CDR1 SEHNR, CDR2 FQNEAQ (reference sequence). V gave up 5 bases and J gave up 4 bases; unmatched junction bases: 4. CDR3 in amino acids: CASSEGTSGYNEQFF. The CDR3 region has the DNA TGTGCCAGCAGCGAAGGGACTAGCGGATACAATGAGCAGTTCTTC.

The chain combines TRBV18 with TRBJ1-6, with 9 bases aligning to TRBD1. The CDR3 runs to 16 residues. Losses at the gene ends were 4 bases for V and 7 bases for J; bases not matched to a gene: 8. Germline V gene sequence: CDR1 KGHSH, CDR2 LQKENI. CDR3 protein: CASSLTNRGRNSPLHF. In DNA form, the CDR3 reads TGTGCCAGCTCACTAACAAACAGGGGGCGGAATTCACCCCTCCACTTT.

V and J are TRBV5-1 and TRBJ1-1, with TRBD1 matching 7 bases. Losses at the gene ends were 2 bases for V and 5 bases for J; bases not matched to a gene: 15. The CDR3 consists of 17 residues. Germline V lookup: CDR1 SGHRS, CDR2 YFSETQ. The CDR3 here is CASSFSPSGGGETEAFF. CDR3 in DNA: TGCGCCAGCAGCTTTTCACCCTCAGGGGGAGGGGAGACTGAAGCTTTCTTT.

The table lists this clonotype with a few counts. The CDR3 DNA sequence: TGTGCCAGCAACCTAGACTCTGGAAACACCATATATTTT. Its protein is CASNLDSGNTIYF. The chain has TRBV6-1 and TRBJ1-3; D is unclear. The CDR3 sequence is 13 residues long. V lost 7 bases and J 0 bases, leaving 7 bases between the germline ends. Germline CDR1 and CDR2: MNHNS and SASEGT.

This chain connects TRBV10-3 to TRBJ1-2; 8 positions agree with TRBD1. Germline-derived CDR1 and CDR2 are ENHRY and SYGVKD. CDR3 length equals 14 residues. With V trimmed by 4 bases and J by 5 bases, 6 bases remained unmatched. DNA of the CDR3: TGTGCCATCAGTGGGACCGACAGGGGATATGGCTACACCTTC. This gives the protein CAISGTDRGYGYTF.

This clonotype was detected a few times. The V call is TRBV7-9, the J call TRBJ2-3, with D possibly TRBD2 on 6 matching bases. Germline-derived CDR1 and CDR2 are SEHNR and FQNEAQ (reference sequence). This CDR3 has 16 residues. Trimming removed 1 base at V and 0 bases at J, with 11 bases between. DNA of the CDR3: TGTGCCAGCAGCTTAGGGGACTTTGTTAGCACAGATACGCAGTATTTT. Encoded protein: CASSLGDFVSTDTQYF.

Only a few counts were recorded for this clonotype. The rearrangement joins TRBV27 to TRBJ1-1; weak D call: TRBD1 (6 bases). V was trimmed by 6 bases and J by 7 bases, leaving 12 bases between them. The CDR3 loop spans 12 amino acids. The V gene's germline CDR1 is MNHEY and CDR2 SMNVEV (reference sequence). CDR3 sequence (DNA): TGTGCCAGCAGAGGGACAACAGATGAAGCTTTCTTT. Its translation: CASRGTTDEAFF.

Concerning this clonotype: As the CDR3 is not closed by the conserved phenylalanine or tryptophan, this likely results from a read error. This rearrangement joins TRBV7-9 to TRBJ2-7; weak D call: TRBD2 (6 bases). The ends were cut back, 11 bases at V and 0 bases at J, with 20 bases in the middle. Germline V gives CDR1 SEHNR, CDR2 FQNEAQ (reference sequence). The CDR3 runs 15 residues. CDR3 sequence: CALSGFPGSSYEQYL. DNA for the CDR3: TGTGCCTTAAGCGGGTTCCCTGGGAGCTCCTACGAGCAGTACCTC.

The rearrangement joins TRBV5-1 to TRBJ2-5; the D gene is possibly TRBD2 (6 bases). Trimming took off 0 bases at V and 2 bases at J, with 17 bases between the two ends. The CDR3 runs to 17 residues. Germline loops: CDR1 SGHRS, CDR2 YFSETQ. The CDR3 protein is CASSLAVGGATQETQYF. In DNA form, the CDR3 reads TGCGCCAGCAGCTTGGCCGTCGGCGGGGCAACGCAAGAGACCCAGTACTTC.

The CDR3 is CASSGTQTGEQYF. The CDR3 region has the DNA TGTGCCAGCAGTGGGACACAAACAGGAGAGCAGTACTTC. V and J are TRBV2 and TRBJ2-7; tentative D call: TRBD1 (5 bases). CDR1 SNHLY and CDR2 FYNNEI come from the germline V gene. V lost 4 bases and J lost 7, with 14 bases in between. CDR3 length: 13 amino acids.

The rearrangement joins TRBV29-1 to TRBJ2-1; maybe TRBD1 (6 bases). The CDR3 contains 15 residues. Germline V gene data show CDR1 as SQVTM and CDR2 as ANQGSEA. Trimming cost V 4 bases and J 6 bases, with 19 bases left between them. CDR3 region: CSVVTGWGQGNEQFF. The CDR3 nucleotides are TGCAGCGTTGTAACGGGGTGGGGGCAGGGCAATGAGCAGTTCTTC.

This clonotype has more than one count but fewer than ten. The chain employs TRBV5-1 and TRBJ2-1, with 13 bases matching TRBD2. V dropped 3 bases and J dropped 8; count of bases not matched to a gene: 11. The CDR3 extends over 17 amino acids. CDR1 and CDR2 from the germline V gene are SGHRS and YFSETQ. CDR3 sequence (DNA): TGCGCCAGCAGCTCGGGACTAGCGGGACCACGTCCGCATGAGCAGTTCTTC. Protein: CASSSGLAGPRPHEQFF.

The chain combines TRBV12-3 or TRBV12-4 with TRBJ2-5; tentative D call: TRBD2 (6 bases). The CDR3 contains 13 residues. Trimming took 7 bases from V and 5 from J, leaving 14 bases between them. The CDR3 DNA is TGTGCCAGCATCTCGGGGGTAGGCGAGACCCAGTACTTC. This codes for CASISGVGETQYF.

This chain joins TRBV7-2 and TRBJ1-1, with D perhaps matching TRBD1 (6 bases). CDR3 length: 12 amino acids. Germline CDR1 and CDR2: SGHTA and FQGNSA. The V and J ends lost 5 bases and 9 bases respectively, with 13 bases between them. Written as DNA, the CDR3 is TGTGCCAGCAGCACCACGGACAGAAAAGCTTTCTTT. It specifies CASSTTDRKAFF.

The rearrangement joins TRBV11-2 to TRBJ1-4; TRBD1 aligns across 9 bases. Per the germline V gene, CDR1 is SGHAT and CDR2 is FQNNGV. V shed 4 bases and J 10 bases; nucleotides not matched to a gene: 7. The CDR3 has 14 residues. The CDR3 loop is CASSWTGAGGKLFF. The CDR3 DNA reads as TGTGCCAGCAGCTGGACAGGGGCGGGCGGAAAACTGTTTTTT.